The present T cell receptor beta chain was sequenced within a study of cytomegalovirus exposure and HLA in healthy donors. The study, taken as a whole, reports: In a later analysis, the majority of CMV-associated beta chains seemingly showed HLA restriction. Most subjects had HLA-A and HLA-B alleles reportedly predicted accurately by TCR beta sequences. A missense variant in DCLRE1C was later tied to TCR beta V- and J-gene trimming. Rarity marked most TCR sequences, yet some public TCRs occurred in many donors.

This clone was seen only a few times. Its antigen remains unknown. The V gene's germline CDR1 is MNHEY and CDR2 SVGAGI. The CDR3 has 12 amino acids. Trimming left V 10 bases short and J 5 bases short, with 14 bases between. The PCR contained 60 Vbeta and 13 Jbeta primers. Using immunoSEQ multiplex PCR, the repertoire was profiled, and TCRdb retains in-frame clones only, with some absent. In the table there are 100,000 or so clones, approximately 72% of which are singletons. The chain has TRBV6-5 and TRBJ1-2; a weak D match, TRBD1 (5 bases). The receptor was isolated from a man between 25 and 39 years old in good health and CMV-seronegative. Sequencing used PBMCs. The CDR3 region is CATEQGEYGYTF. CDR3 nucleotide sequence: TGTGCCACCGAGCAGGGTGAATATGGCTACACCTTC.